The rows below give T cell receptor beta chains drawn from one sample of a study of cytomegalovirus exposure and HLA in healthy donors. The data were produced by immunoSEQ multiplex PCR, yet TCRdb's version contains in-frame clones alone and is incomplete. The table includes about 170,000 clones, around three quarters detected once. Input material: PBMCs. The receptors originated from a woman between 50 and 59 years old in good health and CMV-seropositive. Each CDR3 is given with its conserved first and last residue. Fields, in order: V gene, J gene, clone size, D gene, CDR3 DNA, CDR3 protein. A D gene is named only where the DNA matches it firmly. Clone size appears in some rows only: once, few, many, or a class for an expanded clone.

>TRBV15|TRBJ2-7|.|.
TGTGCCACCAGCAGAGGAACCTCACAGGTCTACGAGCAGTACTTC
CATSRGTSQVYEQYF
>TRBV28|TRBJ2-1|.|TRBD2
TGTGCCAGCAGAAGACTAGCGGGAAATTACAATGAGCAGTTCTTC
CASRRLAGNYNEQFF
>TRBV13|TRBJ1-1|.|TRBD1
TGTGCCAGCAGCTTAACAGGGGGCCAGACTGAAGCTTTCTTT
CASSLTGGQTEAFF
>TRBV25-1|TRBJ2-2|once|.
TGTGCCAGCTCATCGGCTAGCTACACGAACACCGGGGAGCTGTTTTTT
CASSSASYTNTGELFF
>TRBV19|TRBJ2-7|.|TRBD1
TGTGCCAGTGGGACAGGTTCCTACGAGCAGTACTTC
CASGTGSYEQYF
>TRBV5-8|TRBJ2-7|.|TRBD2
TGTGCCAGCAGCTTGGGGGGACTAGCGGGAGATTTCAACGAGCAGTACTTC
CASSLGGLAGDFNEQYF
>TRBV6-1|TRBJ2-3|.|.
TGTGCCAGCTCATGGGCAGGGAGCACAGATACGCAGTATTTT
CASSWAGSTDTQYF
>TRBV7-8|TRBJ1-3|.|.
TGTGCCAGCAGCTTAGGCAACAGGGTCTACGGGAACACCATATATTTT
CASSLGNRVYGNTIYF
>TRBV13|TRBJ2-2|.|.
TGTGCCAGCAGTTCTACAGGGACCCGAGACACCGGGGAGCTGTTTTTT
CASSSTGTRDTGELFF
>TRBV14|TRBJ1-6|.|.
TGTGCCAGCAGCCACAACGGGGGGTCGAGGCGTAATTCACCCCTCCACTTT
CASSHNGGSRRNSPLHF
>TRBV18|TRBJ1-1|.|.
TGTGCCAGCTCACCAATTCGCGAAACTGAAGCTTTCTTT
CASSPIRETEAFF
>TRBV30|TRBJ2-5|.|TRBD1
TGTGCCTGGAGTGTAGCCCGAACCAGGGGGTTTGAGACCCAGTACTTC
CAWSVARTRGFETQYF
>TRBV14|TRBJ2-1|.|.
TGTGCCAGCAGCCTTCGGATGGGGGCCGGATCCCCCAATGAGCAGTTCTTC
CASSLRMGAGSPNEQFF
>TRBV7-2|TRBJ1-2|few|TRBD1
TGTGCCAGCTCAAATCCAGGACAGGGCTATGGCTACACCTTC
CASSNPGQGYGYTF
>TRBV13|TRBJ2-1|.|.
TGTGCCAGCAGCTTAGAAACCTCGCGTAGTGAGCAGTTCTTC
CASSLETSRSEQFF
>TRBV11-2|TRBJ2-5|few|TRBD1
TGTGCCAGCAGTGATTACCGGGACAGGGTGCGGGAGACCCAGTACTTC
CASSDYRDRVRETQYF
>TRBV7-9|TRBJ2-5|.|.
TGTGCCAGCAAATCAACAGGGAAAGAGACCCAGTACTTC
CASKSTGKETQYF
>TRBV7-8|TRBJ1-5|few|.
TGTGCCAGCAGCTTCCGGGACACTAGCAATCAGCCCCAGCATTTT
CASSFRDTSNQPQHF
>TRBV15|TRBJ2-7|.|.
TGTGCCACCAGCAGGCTTCGGGCCTACGAGCAGTACTTC
CATSRLRAYEQYF
>TRBV19|TRBJ2-5|.|TRBD1
TGTGCCAGTAGCGGCAGGACAGGGATGAAAGAGACCCAGTACTTC
CASSGRTGMKETQYF
>TRBV7-9|TRBJ2-2|.|TRBD1
TGTTCCAGCAGCCAAGCTATATCGACAGGGGTCGGGGAGCTGTTTTTT
CSSSQAISTGVGELFF
>TRBV7-8|TRBJ1-4|.|TRBD1
TGTGCCAGCAGCACCCGGGACAGGGATCAGGAAAAACTGTTTTTT
CASSTRDRDQEKLFF
>TRBV27|TRBJ2-2|few|.
TGTGCCAGCAACCAGGGAAACACCGGGGAGCTGTTTTTT
CASNQGNTGELFF
>TRBV28|TRBJ1-6|.|TRBD1
TGTGCCAGCAGTTTAGGCGACAGGGGTAATTCACCCCTCCACTTT
CASSLGDRGNSPLHF
>TRBV19|TRBJ1-5|.|.
TGTGCCAGTAGTATTATGGGGGGTAATCAGCCCCAGCATTTT
CASSIMGGNQPQHF
>TRBV28|TRBJ2-5|once|.
TGTGCCAGCAGTTTATATTCGACTCGGCGGCAAGAGACCCAGTACTTC
CASSLYSTRRQETQYF
>TRBV9|TRBJ1-4|.|.
TGTGCCAGCAGCCCCCGGGCCTCTGGAGGTGAAAAACTGTTTTTT
CASSPRASGGEKLFF
>TRBV30|TRBJ2-7|.|TRBD2
TGTGCCTGGAGTCAATCTAGCGGGAGGGGATACGAGCAGTACTTC
CAWSQSSGRGYEQYF
>TRBV7-2|TRBJ1-4|.|TRBD1
TGTGCCAGCAGTGGACAGGGATATGAAAAACTGTTTTTT
CASSGQGYEKLFF